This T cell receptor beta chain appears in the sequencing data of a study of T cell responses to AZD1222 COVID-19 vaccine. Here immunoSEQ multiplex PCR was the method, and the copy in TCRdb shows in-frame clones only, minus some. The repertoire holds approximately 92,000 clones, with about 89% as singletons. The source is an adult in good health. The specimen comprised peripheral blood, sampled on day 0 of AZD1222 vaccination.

The CDR3 coding sequence is TGTGCCAGCAGGCCTCCCGGACAGGGGAGGGAGCAGTACTTC. Protein: CASRPPGQGREQYF. This chain links TRBV6-5 with TRBJ2-7; 9 bases line up with TRBD1. The CDR3 length is 14 residues. The J segment lost 7 bases and the V segment lost 6 bases, leaving 10 bases of the junction unmatched. The germline V gene has CDR1 MNHEY and CDR2 SVGAGI.